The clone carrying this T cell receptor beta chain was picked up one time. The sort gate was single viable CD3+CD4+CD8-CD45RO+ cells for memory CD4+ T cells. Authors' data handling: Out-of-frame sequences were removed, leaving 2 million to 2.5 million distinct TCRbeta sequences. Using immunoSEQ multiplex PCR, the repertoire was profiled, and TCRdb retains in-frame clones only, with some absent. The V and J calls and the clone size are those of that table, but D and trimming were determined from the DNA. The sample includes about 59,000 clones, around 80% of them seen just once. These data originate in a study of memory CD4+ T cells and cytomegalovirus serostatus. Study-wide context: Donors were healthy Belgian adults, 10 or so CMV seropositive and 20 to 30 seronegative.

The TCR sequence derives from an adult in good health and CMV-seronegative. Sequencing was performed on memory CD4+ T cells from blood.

The CDR3 nucleotides are TGTGCCAGCAGTGTAGCCCCGGGACAGAGCTACGAGCAGTACTTC. This translates into CASSVAPGQSYEQYF. The chain carries TRBV27 and TRBJ2-7, with 7 bases lining up with TRBD1. Germline trimming cut 5 bases from V and 3 bases from J; bases unmatched to any gene: 10. The CDR3 has 15 amino acids. The germline V gene encodes CDR1 MNHEY and CDR2 SMNVEV (reference sequence).